These 25 T cell receptor beta chains were sequenced from one sample in a study of shared clonotypes between healthy human individuals. Clones were sequenced by immunoSEQ multiplex PCR, and TCRdb holds only the in-frame ones, with some missing. The data show roughly 490,000 clones, 76% seen once. The sequencing sample was made of PBMCs. Source of these receptors: a woman aged 35 to 49 in good health. Some clones in this sample may be carry-over from other donors' samples.

This clone ranks as medium-sized. Other nucleotide sequences in the sample specify the same CDR3. This sequence joins TRBV5-1 and TRBJ1-5; the D is unclear. Trimming pared 4 bases from V and 0 bases from J, leaving 23 bases between. The CDR3 sequence is 19 residues long. The germline V gene encodes CDR1 SGHRS and CDR2 YFSETQ. CDR3 DNA sequence: TGCGCCAGCAGCCCTCCCCAGGCCCGACCCGAACATAGCAATCAGCCCCAGCATTTT. It encodes CASSPPQARPEHSNQPQHF.

The V call is TRBV19, the J call TRBJ2-7; perhaps D is TRBD1 or TRBD2 (5 bases each). V gave up 5 bases and J gave up 0 bases, with 14 bases separating them. Germline V gene data show CDR1 as LNHDA and CDR2 as SQIVND (reference sequence). The CDR3 runs to 15 residues. DNA for the CDR3: TGTGCCAGTAGTCCTAGGGACGGCCCCTCCTACGAGCAGTACTTC. Residues: CASSPRDGPSYEQYF.

This clone showed up just a few times. The chain recombines TRBV5-4 with TRBJ2-7; D gene ambiguous. V was pared by 3 bases and J by 9 bases, with 19 bases between. Germline lookup yields CDR1 SGHNT and CDR2 YYREEE (reference sequence). This CDR3 comprises 14 residues. The chain's CDR3 is CASSSSTGPMGQYF. The CDR3 nucleotides read TGTGCCAGCAGCTCATCCACCGGGCCCATGGGGCAGTACTTC.

The genes are TRBV27 and TRBJ1-5; D is possibly TRBD1 (6 bases). Trimming removed 8 bases from V and 7 bases from J, with 21 bases in between. The CDR3 runs 15 residues. Germline V gene data show CDR1 as MNHEY and CDR2 as SMNVEV (reference sequence). The chain's CDR3 is CASGPRGGADQPQHF. The CDR3 coding sequence is TGTGCCAGCGGCCCCCGAGGGGGGGCGGACCAGCCCCAGCATTTT.

The CDR3 coding sequence is TGTGCCAGCAGTTTATCAGGGTTCAATGAGCAGTTCTTC. Amino acid sequence: CASSLSGFNEQFF. The chain recombines TRBV27 with TRBJ2-1; D is uncertain. Trimming cost V 0 bases and J 6 bases, with 6 bases left between them. The CDR3 runs 13 residues. CDR1 and CDR2 from the germline V gene are MNHEY and SMNVEV (reference sequence).

The chain combines TRBV15 with TRBJ2-6; unclear D gene. The CDR3 is 17 amino acids. Between the trimmed V and J ends, which lost 1 base and 0 bases, there was a span of 10 bases. Germline V gene lookup returns CDR1 LNHNV and CDR2 YYDKDF (reference sequence). CDR3 residues: CATSRGTVLSGANVLTF. The CDR3 coding sequence is TGTGCCACCAGCAGAGGCACCGTCCTCTCTGGGGCCAACGTCCTGACTTTC.

This clone was counted a single time. In the same sample, other DNA sequences code for this CDR3. This chain links TRBV5-1 with TRBJ2-3; 15 bases map to TRBD2. Unmatched junction bases numbered 4, after V lost 3 bases and J lost 5 bases. Germline V CDR1 and CDR2: SGHRS, YFSETQ. The CDR3 has 16 residues. The CDR3 is CASSSGLAGGGDTQYF. The CDR3 DNA reads TGCGCCAGCAGCTCGGGACTAGCGGGAGGTGGAGATACGCAGTATTTT.

The chain uses TRBV9 and TRBJ2-1; D is unresolved. The V end was cut by 0 bases, the J end by 10 bases, with 17 bases between. This CDR3 spans 15 amino acids. Per germline, CDR1 SGDLS and CDR2 YYNGEE. CDR3 nucleotides: TGTGCCAGCAGCGTAGAGTTCAGTTTGTCGGGCGAGCAGTTCTTC. Translating gives CASSVEFSLSGEQFF.

About this clone itself: The same CDR3 arises from other DNA sequences in this sample as well. V and J are TRBV19 and TRBJ1-3, with D possibly being TRBD1 (6 bases). V was clipped by 4 bases and J by 0 bases, with 7 bases between them. The CDR3 runs 14 residues. Germline V gene data show CDR1 as LNHDA and CDR2 as SQIVND (reference sequence). The DNA of the CDR3 is TGTGCCAGTAGTAGGGACAACTCTGGAAACACCATATATTTT. Protein product: CASSRDNSGNTIYF. The full variable domain, completed using reference TRBV19 and TRBJ1-3, is DGGITQSPKYLFRKEGQNVTLSCEQNLNHDAMYWYRQDPGQGLRLIYYSQIVNDFQKGDIAEGYSVSREKKESFPLTVTSAQKNPTAFYLCASSRDNSGNTIYFGEGSWLTVV.

CDR3: CASMSGWRRNTEAFF. DNA of the CDR3: TGTGCCAGCATGTCGGGCTGGAGGCGGAACACTGAAGCTTTCTTT. The chain links TRBV6-4 to TRBJ1-1; no firm D call. Germline V CDR1 and CDR2: MRHNA, SNTAGT. Between the trimmed V and J ends, which lost 7 bases and 1 base, there was a span of 16 bases. The CDR3 loop spans 15 amino acids.

V gene TRBV20-1 combines with J gene TRBJ2-7; D perhaps matches TRBD2 (6 bases). V was shortened by 5 bases and J by 6 bases, with 11 bases between the two germline ends. In germline, CDR1 is DFQATT, CDR2 SNEGSKA (reference sequence). This CDR3 spans 11 amino acids. As DNA, the CDR3 is TGCAGTGCTGGGGAGGTTGGCGAGCAGTACTTC. It translates to CSAGEVGEQYF.

The gene calls are TRBV27 and TRBJ2-1; 13 bases are shared with TRBD2. The CDR3 extends over 14 amino acids. J lost 14 bases, V lost 4 bases, and 8 bases had no gene match. Germline V CDR1 and CDR2: MNHEY, SMNVEV (reference sequence). DNA for the CDR3: TGTGCCAGCAGTTCCTCTCGGACTAGCGGGAGAAAGTTCTTC. Encoded protein: CASSSSRTSGRKFF.

This clone was seen more than once but under ten times. The genes are TRBV19 and TRBJ2-7; D unresolved. Germline CDR1 LNHDA, CDR2 SQIVND (reference sequence). V lost 4 bases and J 1 base, leaving 8 bases between the germline ends. CDR3 size: 13 residues. CDR3 nucleotide sequence: TGTGCCAGTAGTAGGACCAGATCCTACGAGCAGTACTTC. It yields the protein CASSRTRSYEQYF.

The chain is built from TRBV5-4 and TRBJ2-5; no clear D. The end of the DNA is better explained by TRBJ2-7, so the J call may be wrong. The germline gives CDR1 SGHNT, CDR2 YYREEE (reference sequence). CDR3 length equals 12 residues. The CDR3 DNA reads as TGTGCCAGCAGCTCTAATGCGCGCGAGCAGTACTTC. As protein: CASSSNAREQYF.

This clone was seen a handful of times. The chain couples TRBV5-4 to TRBJ1-2, with TRBD1 matching 8 bases. Looked up from germline, CDR1 is SGHNT and CDR2 is YYREEE (reference sequence). The CDR3 covers 13 residues. The ends lost 2 bases at V and 3 bases at J; junction bases unmatched: 0. The DNA for the CDR3 is TGTGCCAGCAGCTTACAGGGGGACTATGGCTACACCTTC. It specifies CASSLQGDYGYTF.

The chain employs TRBV28 and TRBJ2-3; D possibly uses TRBD1 or TRBD2 (5 bases each). The CDR3 totals 14 residues. Trimming removed 3 bases from V and 6 bases from J, with 13 bases in between. Germline V gene sequence: CDR1 MDHEN, CDR2 SYDVKM. The CDR3 bases are TGTGCCAGCAGTTTTGGGGGAGTGGTGGATACGCAGTATTTT. Protein sequence: CASSFGGVVDTQYF.

A single count supports this clone. The chain recombines TRBV7-8 with TRBJ1-3, with D tentatively TRBD1 (5 bases). This CDR3 has 14 residues. V was pared by 5 bases and J by 1 base, with 9 bases between. The germline gives CDR1 SGHVS, CDR2 FQNEAQ. Here the CDR3 reads CASSLGVSGNTIYF. The CDR3 nucleotides are TGTGCCAGCAGCCTGGGGGTTTCTGGAAACACCATATATTTT.

This rearrangement joins TRBV27 to TRBJ2-1; no reliable D call. Germline CDR1 and CDR2: MNHEY and SMNVEV (reference sequence). The CDR3 has 12 amino acids. Trimming left V 3 bases short and J 7 bases short, with 7 bases between. This CDR3 reads CASSFGRNEQFF. DNA for the CDR3: TGTGCCAGCAGTTTCGGGCGTAATGAGCAGTTCTTC.

A few counts support this clone. The chain uses TRBV7-6 and TRBJ1-3; no clear D. Germline V CDR1 and CDR2: SGHVS, FNYEAQ. Trimming pared 2 bases from V and 0 bases from J, leaving 5 bases between. The CDR3 is made up of 14 amino acids. This CDR3 is CASSLSFSGNTIYF. As DNA, the CDR3 is TGTGCCAGCAGCTTATCATTCTCTGGAAACACCATATATTTT.

This chain joins TRBV4-1 and TRBJ1-2; unclear D gene. CDR1 and CDR2 (germline): MGHRA, YSYEKL. Deletions cut 6 bases from V and 4 bases from J, with 6 bases between. This CDR3 is built from 11 residues. CDR3 region: CASSSFYGYTF. The CDR3 nucleotides are TGCGCCAGCAGTTCTTTCTATGGCTACACCTTC.

Concerning this clone: This probably arose from a read error, given a far larger clone one base away. The chain couples TRBV27 to TRBJ1-2, with 7 nucleotides matching TRBD1. This CDR3 contains 15 residues. With 0 bases clipped from V and 4 bases from J, the junction kept 5 bases outside the gene matches. Per germline, CDR1 MNHEY and CDR2 SMNVEV (reference sequence). In nucleotides, the CDR3 is TGTGCCAGCAGTTTATCGCAGGGGGTGAGCTATGGCTACACCTTC. Amino acids: CASSLSQGVSYGYTF.

This clone was seen only a few times. Only one base separates this from a far larger clonotype, so it likely reflects a read error. No conserved phenylalanine or tryptophan is present at the end of the CDR3, so a read error is the likely explanation. The chain has TRBV30 and TRBJ1-2, with 8 bases matching TRBD1. V lost 1 base, J lost 8 bases, and 6 bases stayed unmatched. Germline CDR1 reads GTSNPN; CDR2 reads SVGIG (reference sequence). This CDR3 region has 13 residues. CDR3 sequence: CAWSADRVKGYTL. For the CDR3, the DNA is TGTGCCTGGAGTGCGGACAGGGTAAAAGGCTACACCCTC.

V usage is TRBV29-1 and J usage is TRBJ1-2; 11 nucleotides agree with TRBD1. The CDR3 extends over 14 amino acids. Trimming removed 6 bases from V and 8 bases from J; junction bases left unmatched: 11. Germline V CDR1 and CDR2: SQVTM, ANQGSEA. The CDR3 region has the DNA TGCAGCGTCGCGGCCGGACAGGGGGCGCGGGGCTACACCTTC. Translated: CSVAAGQGARGYTF.

The chain uses TRBV5-1 and TRBJ2-3, with 8 bases matching TRBD2. Trimming cost V 3 bases and J 6 bases; bases outside gene matches: 9. This CDR3 is built from 15 residues. Germline-derived CDR1 and CDR2 are SGHRS and YFSETQ. Here the CDR3 DNA reads TGCGCCAGCAGCTCGTCCGGGACTAGGGGCGATACGCAGTATTTT. This encodes CASSSSGTRGDTQYF. Complete variable domain (other parts from reference TRBV5-1 and TRBJ2-3): KAGVTQTPRYLIKTRGQQVTLSCSPISGHRSVSWYQQTPGQGLQFLFEYFSETQRNKGNFPGRFSGRQFSNSRSEMNVSTLELGDSALYLCASSSSGTRGDTQYFGPGTRLTVL.

The rearrangement joins TRBV12-5 to TRBJ2-3; D not resolved. Trimming left V 5 bases short and J 0 bases short, with 0 bases between. Germline-derived CDR1 and CDR2 are LGHNT and FRNRAP. The length of the CDR3 is 11 residues. CDR3 residues: CASGSTDTQYF. The CDR3 coding sequence is TGTGCTAGTGGTAGCACAGATACGCAGTATTTT.